The present entry profiles one T cell receptor beta chain with its context. Its antigen remains unidentified. Assay used: immunoSEQ multiplex PCR; TCRdb lists only in-frame clones, some missing. The sample has around 300,000 clones; 80% to 90% are singletons. The sample comes from a study of Ad26.COV2.S vaccination and SARS-CoV-2 variants. Study findings and constraints: From the TCR breadth and depth analyses, total T cell responses may have been underestimated.

Per the germline V gene, CDR1 is MDHEN and CDR2 is SYDVKM. The V end lost 8 bases, the J end lost 0 bases, and 8 bases lay between the germline ends. The length of the CDR3 is 13 residues. The sample's treatment: around 19 received Ad26.COV2.S at low or high dose, single or two shots; 5 received placebo; per-sample allocation not given. The investigators took samples on day 63 after the first vaccine or placebo injection. This sequence joins TRBV28 and TRBJ2-4; D call uncertain. Sequenced here: peripheral blood, sampled in a trial of Ad26.COV2.S vaccine versus placebo. The clonotype originates from a person between 18 and 59 years old who received the Ad26.COV2.S COVID-19 vaccine or a placebo. The CDR3 loop is CASADLAKNIQYF. For the CDR3, the DNA is TGTGCCAGCGCGGATCTAGCCAAAAACATTCAGTACTTC.